These 4 T cell receptor beta chains came from one sample sequenced in a study of shared clonotypes between healthy human individuals. TCRdb's table, derived via immunoSEQ multiplex PCR, lists solely in-frame clones and lacks some. The table lists 1.5 million to 2.5 million clones, about 95% of them singletons. Naive CD8 cells lacked CD45RO, underwent positive selection for CCR7 and left out terminally differentiated effector memory CD45RA+ cells. Sequencing was performed on naive CD8+ T cells sorted from blood. The receptors derive from a man in his late teens or twenties in good health.

The CDR3 DNA sequence: TGTGCCAGCAGGGTGGGTTCCTACGAGCAGTACTTC. Its protein is CASRVGSYEQYF. The genes are TRBV5-6 and TRBJ2-7; D is unclear. This CDR3 has 12 amino acids. V dropped 5 bases and J dropped 1 base, with 7 bases sitting between them. Germline CDR1 SGHDT, CDR2 YYEEEE. Supplemented by reference TRBV5-6 and TRBJ2-7, the full variable domain reads DAGVTQSPTHLIKTRGQQVTLRCSPKSGHDTVSWYQQALGQGPQFIFQYYEEEERQRGNFPDRFSGHQFPNYSSELNVNALLLGDSALYLCASRVGSYEQYFGPGTRLTVT.

The V call is TRBV12-5, the J call TRBJ2-7; TRBD1 matches 11 bases. J gave up 4 bases and V 7 bases, and 6 bases lay outside the gene matches. Germline CDR1 is LGHNT and CDR2 is FRNRAP. The CDR3 extends over 14 amino acids. The CDR3 nucleotides are TGTGCTAGTGAGGGACGGGACAGGGGGTACGAGCAGTACTTC. This gives the protein CASEGRDRGYEQYF.

Comments on this clone: Distinct nucleotide sequences in the sample also encode this CDR3. The chain has TRBV28 and TRBJ1-1; TRBD1 might be the D (6 bases). This CDR3 region has 13 residues. V lost 2 bases to trimming and J lost 4 bases, with 8 bases between them. Germline V gene data show CDR1 as MDHEN and CDR2 as SYDVKM. In DNA, the CDR3 is TGTGCCAGCAGTTTAGGGGGGGCCACTGAAGCTTTCTTT. This sequence encodes CASSLGGATEAFF.

The chain uses TRBV28 and TRBJ2-3, with 16 nucleotides matching TRBD2. Trimming took 5 bases from V and 8 from J; bases not matched to a gene: 10. CDR1 is MDHEN, CDR2 SYDVKM, per germline. This CDR3 is built from 17 residues. CDR3 sequence (DNA): TGTGCCAGCAGTCCGGGACTAGCGGGGGGGAGGTTCGGTACGCAGTATTTT. As protein: CASSPGLAGGRFGTQYF.